Each of the 24 T cell receptor beta chains below was sequenced from the same sample in a study of post-analysis software for immune sequencing data. Whole-study findings and limits: When patients were compared with controls, about 5 TRBV segments were more frequent, TRBV5-6, TRBV5-1 and TRBV20-1 among them.

Libraries were made from TCR beta cDNA, and they carried unique molecular identifiers. Each CDR3 protein is one row after TCRdb ran MiXCR on the PCR reads. The sample yields a few hundred thousand distinct CDR3 sequences, approximately 34% seen once. These receptors' antigens are unknown. Sequencing was performed on blood. These receptor sequences come from a girl aged 5 to 17 with multiple sclerosis.

This clonotype was seen a handful of times. One end of the junction does not line up with germline, which may come from a read error. V and J are TRBV24-1 and TRBJ2-5; D is unresolved. Germline loops: CDR1 KGHDR, CDR2 SFDVKD. The CDR3 totals 17 residues. The CDR3 region is CATNDSKRLVGQETQYF. DNA of the CDR3: TGTGCCACCAATGATTCCAAAAGGCTAGTTGGGCAAGAGACCCAGTACTTC.

This clonotype was seen a few times. This chain's CDR3 is CASSQAETSGRGDTQYF. DNA of the CDR3: TGCGCCAGCAGCCAAGCAGAGACTAGCGGGAGAGGAGATACGCAGTATTTT. This chain links TRBV4-1 with TRBJ2-3, with TRBD2 matching 12 bases. V dropped 1 base and J dropped 5; count of bases not matched to a gene: 7. CDR3 length: 17 residues. Germline assignment: CDR1 MGHRA and CDR2 YSYEKL.

The count of this clonotype is one. V gene TRBV10-3 combines with J gene TRBJ2-1; D remains unclear. CDR1 and CDR2 (germline): ENHRY, SYGVKD. V dropped 6 bases and J dropped 8 bases, with 8 bases sitting between them. The CDR3 covers 11 residues. CDR3 in amino acids: CAIRFVDEQFF. The CDR3 DNA sequence: TGTGCCATCAGGTTTGTGGATGAGCAGTTCTTC.

This clonotype was picked up many times. V gene TRBV15 combines with J gene TRBJ2-1, with D possibly being TRBD2 (6 bases). The CDR3 contains 16 residues. The V end was cut by 2 bases, the J end by 11 bases, with 22 bases between. In germline, CDR1 is LNHNV, CDR2 YYDKDF (reference sequence). This CDR3 reads CATSRSPAGTDRKQFF. In DNA form, the CDR3 reads TGTGCCACCAGCAGATCCCCAGCGGGCACAGATCGTAAGCAGTTCTTC.

The J gene is TRBJ2-1, the V gene TRBV4-1; 7 bases line up with TRBD2. The J call may not be correct, given that the DNA end is closer to TRBJ2-7. The CDR3 consists of 16 residues. In germline, CDR1 is MGHRA, CDR2 YSYEKL. The chain's CDR3 is CASSQEAGAIYNEQYF. The DNA for the CDR3 is TGCGCCAGCAGCCAAGAGGCGGGAGCGATTTACAATGAGCAGTACTTC.

This clonotype showed up many times. The genes are TRBV15 and TRBJ2-7; 10 positions agree with TRBD1. The CDR3 has 18 amino acids. The junction had 20 bases not matched to a gene; V was cut back by 8 bases and J by 4 bases. CDR1 and CDR2 (germline): LNHNV, YYDKDF (reference sequence). CDR3 amino acids: CATRGDRGRTDFGYEQYF. CDR3 coding DNA: TGTGCCACCCGAGGGGACAGGGGAAGAACAGATTTTGGGTACGAGCAGTACTTC.

This clonotype occurred a few times. The chain has TRBV19 and TRBJ2-1; TRBD2 agrees at 10 bases. CDR1 is LNHDA and CDR2 is SQIVND in the germline V gene (reference sequence). The CDR3 sequence is 18 residues long. J lost 4 bases, V lost 3 bases, and 12 bases had no gene match. In nucleotides, the CDR3 is TGTGCCAGTAGTATCGAATTGGCCCGACTAGCGGGTTACAATGAGCAGTTCTTC. Protein product: CASSIELARLAGYNEQFF.

The rearrangement joins TRBV9 to TRBJ2-3, with 7 bases identical to TRBD2. CDR1 SGDLS and CDR2 YYNGEE come from the germline V gene. This CDR3 has 16 residues. The V segment lost 0 bases and the J segment 2 bases; nucleotides outside the gene matches: 6. The CDR3 loop reads CASSVGRGGLTDTQYF. The CDR3 DNA is TGTGCCAGCAGCGTAGGGAGGGGAGGGCTCACAGATACGCAGTATTTT.

This clonotype was detected many times. The chain employs TRBV2 and TRBJ2-1; D is unclear. V shed 1 base and J shed 4 bases, with 14 bases lying between them. CDR3 size: 16 residues. Germline lookup yields CDR1 SNHLY and CDR2 FYNNEI. CDR3 DNA sequence: TGTGCCAGCAGTGAAGGGGCGTATGGGTTGTACAATGAGCAGTTCTTC. It is translated as CASSEGAYGLYNEQFF.

This chain joins TRBV20-1 and TRBJ2-3; the match to TRBD2 covers 14 bases. This CDR3 has 15 amino acids. Germline CDR1 DFQATT, CDR2 SNEGSKA (reference sequence). Losses at the gene ends were 4 bases for V and 4 bases for J; bases not matched to a gene: 4. The CDR3 reads CSAKGLAGASDTQYF. The DNA of the CDR3 is TGCAGTGCTAAGGGACTAGCGGGAGCCTCAGATACGCAGTATTTT.

In this sample, this clonotype turned up many times. This rearrangement joins TRBV15 to TRBJ1-2; a possible D gene is TRBD1 (5 bases). CDR1 and CDR2 (germline): LNHNV, YYDKDF (reference sequence). V lost 4 bases and J 8 bases, leaving 14 bases between the germline ends. The CDR3 totals 13 residues. The CDR3 here is CATSTIPGRGYTF. CDR3 in DNA: TGTGCCACCAGCACCATCCCGGGACGCGGCTACACCTTC.

This chain links TRBV10-3 with TRBJ2-5, with D tentatively TRBD1 or TRBD2 (5 bases each). The germline gives CDR1 ENHRY, CDR2 SYGVKD. With 10 bases removed from V and 13 bases from J, the gap between germline ends came to 28 bases. The CDR3 totals 14 residues. The CDR3 sequence: CASKRDPGPYERYF. For the CDR3, the DNA is TGTGCCAGCAAAAGAGACCCGGGACCCTACGAGCGGTACTTC.

The table lists this clonotype with many counts. This rearrangement joins TRBV20-1 to TRBJ1-1; D is possibly TRBD1 (5 bases). The CDR3 covers 12 residues. Germline assignment: CDR1 DFQATT and CDR2 SNEGSKA (reference sequence). Trimming took 4 bases from V and 5 from J, leaving 11 bases between them. CDR3 sequence reads: CSATGGSTEAFF. The CDR3 DNA sequence: TGCAGTGCTACTGGGGGGAGTACTGAAGCTTTCTTT.

This clonotype occurred many times. The chain is built from TRBV20-1 and TRBJ1-6; 9 positions agree with TRBD1. This CDR3 is built from 14 residues. The V gene's germline CDR1 is DFQATT and CDR2 SNEGSKA (reference sequence). The V segment lost 3 bases and the J segment 5 bases; nucleotides outside the gene matches: 2. The CDR3 DNA sequence: TGCAGTGCTAGTAGGGACAGGGATAATTCACCCCTCCACTTT. It yields the protein CSASRDRDNSPLHF.

The rearrangement uses TRBV7-2 and TRBJ2-7; D is uncertain. The V end was cut by 0 bases, the J end by 4 bases, with 7 bases between. CDR1 is SGHTA and CDR2 is FQGNSA in the germline V gene. The CDR3 covers 13 residues. CDR3 coding DNA: TGTGCCAGCAGCTTAGCCCAGAAATACGAGCAGTACTTC. It yields the protein CASSLAQKYEQYF.

This clonotype has ten or more counts. This rearrangement joins TRBV4-2 to TRBJ2-3; tentative D call: TRBD2 (5 bases). Germline V CDR1 and CDR2: LGHNA, YNFKEQ. Trimming cost V 1 base and J 0 bases, with 14 bases left between them. The length of the CDR3 is 17 residues. CDR3 sequence: CASSQGTEATSTDTQYF. CDR3 nucleotides: TGTGCCAGCAGCCAAGGGACGGAGGCTACGAGCACAGATACGCAGTATTTT.

The chain couples TRBV10-2 to TRBJ2-1, with a possible D match to TRBD2 (6 bases). CDR1 WSHSY and CDR2 SAAADI come from the germline V gene. The ends were cut back, 5 bases at V and 9 bases at J, with 14 bases in the middle. The CDR3 is 13 amino acids. CDR3 DNA: TGCGCCAGCAGTTTGGGGGGTTTTGGTGAGCAGTTCTTC. This codes for CASSLGGFGEQFF.

The chain has TRBV27 and TRBJ2-1, with unresolved D. Trimming took 3 bases from V and 5 from J, leaving 5 bases between them. This CDR3 spans 12 amino acids. Per the germline V gene, CDR1 is MNHEY and CDR2 is SMNVEV (reference sequence). In DNA form, the CDR3 reads TGTGCCAGCAGTTTGGACCACAATGAGCAGTTCTTC. Amino acid sequence: CASSLDHNEQFF.

The chain combines TRBV6-2 or TRBV6-3 with TRBJ2-1, with TRBD1 matching 10 bases. Germline CDR1 is MNHEY and CDR2 is SVGEGT. Trimming cost V 5 bases and J 8 bases; bases outside gene matches: 6. The CDR3 contains 14 residues. Written as DNA, the CDR3 is TGTGCCAGCAGTCGTGACAGGGGGCCCCATGAGCAGTTCTTC. As protein: CASSRDRGPHEQFF.

V is TRBV20-1 and J is TRBJ2-7; D gene unclear. CDR1 DFQATT and CDR2 SNEGSKA come from the germline V gene (reference sequence). CDR3 length: 13 amino acids. Trimming removed 3 bases at V and 0 bases at J, with 9 bases between. CDR3 amino acids: CSASSSFSYEQYF. Here the CDR3 DNA reads TGCAGTGCTAGCTCAAGCTTCTCCTACGAGCAGTACTTC.

This clonotype was counted a few times. One junction end disagrees with the germline gene, perhaps due to a read error. This chain connects TRBV20-1 to TRBJ1-5; a weak D match, TRBD1 (5 bases). The CDR3 is made up of 12 amino acids. Germline V gene lookup returns CDR1 DFQATT and CDR2 SNEGSKA (reference sequence). The CDR3 DNA is TGCAGTGCTAGGGACACTCCTCAGTCCCAGCATTTT. It specifies CSARDTPQSQHF.

Comment on this clonotype: This may come from a read error, since a much larger clone is one base off. The rearrangement uses TRBV5-1 and TRBJ1-2, with 7 bases fitting TRBD1. The CDR3 loop spans 15 amino acids. V lost 3 bases and J lost 6; bases outside the gene matches: 11. Germline values: CDR1 SGHRS, CDR2 YFSETQ. Written as DNA, the CDR3 is TGCGCCAGCAGCTCCCCGAACAGGGGAAACCATGGCTACACCTTC. This codes for CASSSPNRGNHGYTF.

Worth noting for this clonotype: A much larger clone lies one base from this, so it may be a read error. This sequence joins TRBV29-1 and TRBJ2-1, with D hard to call. The V and J ends lost 7 bases and 3 bases respectively, with 7 bases between them. CDR1 is SQVTM and CDR2 is ANQGSEA in the germline V gene. The CDR3 is made up of 11 amino acids. The CDR3 here is CSAQLYNEQFF. The CDR3 region has the DNA TGCAGCGCCCAGCTCTACAATGAGCAGTTCTTC.

Only a few counts were recorded for this clonotype. CDR3 in amino acids: CASSQYKRTQSSDEQFF. CDR3 sequence (DNA): TGTGCCAGCAGCCAATACAAGAGGACCCAGAGCAGCGATGAGCAGTTCTTC. The chain couples TRBV28 to TRBJ2-1; D not resolved. The CDR3 is 17 amino acids. The germline V and J ends were trimmed by 6 bases and 8 bases, with 26 bases remaining between them. Germline V gene lookup returns CDR1 MDHEN and CDR2 SYDVKM.